A single sample is the source of the 3 T cell receptor beta chains below, sequenced in a study of cytomegalovirus exposure and HLA in healthy donors. This PCR relied on a set of 60 Vbeta primers and 13 Jbeta primers. The data were produced by immunoSEQ multiplex PCR, yet TCRdb's version contains in-frame clones alone and is incomplete. The sample lists 130,000 or so clones, just under 80% occurring once. Sequences were obtained from PBMCs. The source of these receptors is a man aged 25 to 45 in good health and CMV-seronegative.

The sample holds one count of this clone. The genes are TRBV29-1 and TRBJ2-3; D is perhaps TRBD1 (6 bases). The CDR3 totals 14 residues. Germline V CDR1 and CDR2: SQVTM, ANQGSEA. The germline V and J ends were trimmed by 6 bases and 2 bases, with 15 bases remaining between them. This CDR3 reads CSVQGDTYTDTQYF. For the CDR3, the DNA is TGCAGCGTACAAGGGGACACCTACACAGATACGCAGTATTTT.

This chain uses TRBV5-1 with TRBJ2-7, with no clear D. The CDR3 has 14 residues. Trimming left V 2 bases short and J 2 bases short, with 11 bases between. In germline, CDR1 is SGHRS, CDR2 YFSETQ. CDR3 sequence: CASSFLKAAYEQYF. DNA for the CDR3: TGCGCCAGCAGCTTTCTCAAAGCTGCCTACGAGCAGTACTTC.

V and J are TRBV4-3 and TRBJ2-1; 8 bases line up with TRBD2. This CDR3 is built from 15 residues. After removal of 4 bases from V and 9 bases from J, the junction contained 11 bases not matched to a gene. Germline-derived CDR1 and CDR2 are LGHNA and YSLEER. The CDR3 region has the DNA TGCGCCAGCAGCCTCTTTCGCGGGGGGCCGGGTGAGCAGTTCTTC. Translation: CASSLFRGGPGEQFF.